This T cell receptor beta chain came from a study of cytomegalovirus exposure and HLA in healthy donors. Study overall: An early release of data contained about 85 million unique TCRs, which came from HLA-typed donors. General study findings and limits: Across HLA loci, a later analysis found differing TCR association rates, with DRB1 most and HLA-C fewest. Reports described diagnosis of cytomegalovirus status by the classifier as highly specific and sensitive.

60 Vbeta and 13 Jbeta primers were used in PCR. Only in-frame clones appear in the TCRdb table, and some are missing; sequencing was by immunoSEQ multiplex PCR. The sample records under 150,000 clones, around a tenth being singletons. This clone was observed a few times. Its specificity is unknown. The clonotype was recovered from a male donor in good health and CMV-seronegative. The sequencing sample was made of PBMCs.

CDR3 DNA: TGTGCCAGTAGTATAGTGCGGGGGCCAGTTACGTCTGGGGCCAACGTCCTGACTTTC. Translated: CASSIVRGPVTSGANVLTF. The gene calls are TRBV19 and TRBJ2-6; TRBD2 might be the D (7 bases). The CDR3 sequence is 19 residues long. Trimming took 1 base from V and 1 from J, leaving 17 bases between them. The germline V gene has CDR1 LNHDA and CDR2 SQIVND (reference sequence).